This entry features one TCR beta chain sequence. Antigen specificity is unknown. CDR1 is SGHNT, CDR2 YENEEA, per germline. The CDR3 spans 13 residues. The authors took blood RNA from unsorted whole blood and also extracted germline DNA. This entry comes from a study of tumor-infiltrating lymphocytes in primary liver carcinoma. Whole-study results and caveats: Pairs of tumor regions overlapped more than tumor-adjacent and tumor-blood pairs did.

Total RNA amounting to 450 to 500 ng was the source from which TCR beta cDNA was made with a constant-region primer. Three nested multiplex PCR rounds, a slightly modified ARM-PCR, produced the libraries for TCR beta. Amplification in the first two PCR rounds was performed using TRBV1-TRBV30 forward primers and a C-beta reverse primer for approximately 10 cycles each. TCRdb itself ran the multiplex PCR reads through MiXCR, one entry per CDR3 protein. The sample shows 300,000 to 350,000 distinct CDR3 sequences, approximately 64% of them seen only once. This TCR was sampled from a middle-aged man with primary liver carcinoma and hepatitis B virus infection. Sequenced sample: peripheral blood. The V call is TRBV11-3, the J call TRBJ2-5; 8 positions match TRBD1. The J call may be faulty, since TRBJ2-1 better matches the DNA end. DNA of the CDR3: TGTGCCAGCAGCACTACAGGGGGAGAGGCCCAGTTCTTC. Protein product: CASSTTGGEAQFF.